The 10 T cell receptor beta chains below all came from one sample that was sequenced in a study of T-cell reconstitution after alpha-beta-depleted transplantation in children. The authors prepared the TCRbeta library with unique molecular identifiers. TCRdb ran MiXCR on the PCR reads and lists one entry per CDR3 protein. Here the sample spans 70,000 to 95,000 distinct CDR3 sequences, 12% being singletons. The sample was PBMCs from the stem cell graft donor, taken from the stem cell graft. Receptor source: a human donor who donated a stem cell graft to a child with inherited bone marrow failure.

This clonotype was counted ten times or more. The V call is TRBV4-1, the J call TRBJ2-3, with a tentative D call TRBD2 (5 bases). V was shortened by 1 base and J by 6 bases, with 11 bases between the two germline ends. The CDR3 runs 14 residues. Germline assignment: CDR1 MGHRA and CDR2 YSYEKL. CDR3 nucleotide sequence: TGCGCCAGCAGCCAAGGTGGGAGAACCGATACGCAGTATTTT. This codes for CASSQGGRTDTQYF.

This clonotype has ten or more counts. CDR3 nucleotides: TGTGCCAGCAGCGTAGAGAGGGGACAGGGGAGCGAGAGTTCACCCCTCCACTTT. This encodes CASSVERGQGSESSPLHF. This chain links TRBV9 with TRBJ1-6; TRBD1 agrees at 10 bases. J was trimmed by 9 bases and V by 0 bases; bases with no gene match: 12. The V gene's germline CDR1 is SGDLS and CDR2 YYNGEE. This CDR3 comprises 18 residues. The whole variable domain, filled in from reference TRBV9 and TRBJ1-6, reads DSGVTQTPKHLITATGQRVTLRCSPRSGDLSVYWYQQSLDQGLQFLIQYYNGEERAKGNILERFSAQQFPDLHSELNLSSLELGDSALYFCASSVERGQGSESSPLHFGNGTRLTVT.

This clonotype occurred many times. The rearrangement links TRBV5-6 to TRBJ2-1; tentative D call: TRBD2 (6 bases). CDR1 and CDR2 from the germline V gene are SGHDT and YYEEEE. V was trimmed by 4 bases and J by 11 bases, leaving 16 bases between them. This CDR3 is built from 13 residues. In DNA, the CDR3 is TGTGCCAGCAGCGTCGACCGGAGGGGACAGCAGTTCTTC. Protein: CASSVDRRGQQFF.

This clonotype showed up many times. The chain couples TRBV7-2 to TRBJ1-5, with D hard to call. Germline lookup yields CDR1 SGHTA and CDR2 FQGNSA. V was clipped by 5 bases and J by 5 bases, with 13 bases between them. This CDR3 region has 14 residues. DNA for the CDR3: TGTGCCAGCAGCCTTCGACGGGGAGATCAGCCCCAGCATTTT. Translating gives CASSLRRGDQPQHF. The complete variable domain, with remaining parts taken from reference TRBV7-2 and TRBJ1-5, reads GAGVSQSPSNKVTEKGKDVELRCDPISGHTALYWYRQSLGQGLEFLIYFQGNSAPDKSGLPSDRFSAERTGGSVSTLTIQRTQQEDSAVYLCASSLRRGDQPQHFGDGTRLSIL.

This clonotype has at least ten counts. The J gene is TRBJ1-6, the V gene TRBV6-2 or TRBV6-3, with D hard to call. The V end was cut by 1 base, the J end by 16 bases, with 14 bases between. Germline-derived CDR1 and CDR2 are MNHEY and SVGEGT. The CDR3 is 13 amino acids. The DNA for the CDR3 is TGTGCCAGCAGTTACTTGCCAGCCCAACTTCTCCACTTT. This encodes CASSYLPAQLLHF.

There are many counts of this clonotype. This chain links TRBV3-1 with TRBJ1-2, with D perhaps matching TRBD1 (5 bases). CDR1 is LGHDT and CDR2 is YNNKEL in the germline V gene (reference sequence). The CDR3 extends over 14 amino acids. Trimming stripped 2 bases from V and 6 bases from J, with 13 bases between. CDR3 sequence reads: CASSQNQGSDGYTF. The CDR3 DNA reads TGTGCCAGCAGCCAAAATCAGGGATCGGATGGCTACACCTTC.

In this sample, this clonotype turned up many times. As DNA, the CDR3 is TGTGCCGGGGGGACTAGCGGCCTCAATGAGCAGTTCTTC. It encodes CAGGTSGLNEQFF. V is TRBV11-2 and J is TRBJ2-1; 11 bases agree with TRBD2. Losses at the gene ends were 11 bases for V and 6 bases for J; bases not matched to a gene: 6. This CDR3 spans 13 amino acids. CDR1 SGHAT and CDR2 FQNNGV come from the germline V gene.

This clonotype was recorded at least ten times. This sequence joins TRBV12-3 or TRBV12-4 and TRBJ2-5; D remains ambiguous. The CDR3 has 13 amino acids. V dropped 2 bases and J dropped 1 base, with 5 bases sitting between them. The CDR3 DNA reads TGTGCCAGCAGTTTATACGGCCAAGAGACCCAGTACTTC. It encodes CASSLYGQETQYF.

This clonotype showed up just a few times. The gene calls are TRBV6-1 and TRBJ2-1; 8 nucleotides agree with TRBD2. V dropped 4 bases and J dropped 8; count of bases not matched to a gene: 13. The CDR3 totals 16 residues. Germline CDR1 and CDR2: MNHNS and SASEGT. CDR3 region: CASSVPPGTRLDEQFF. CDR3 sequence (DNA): TGTGCCAGCAGTGTTCCCCCCGGGACTAGGCTCGATGAGCAGTTCTTC.

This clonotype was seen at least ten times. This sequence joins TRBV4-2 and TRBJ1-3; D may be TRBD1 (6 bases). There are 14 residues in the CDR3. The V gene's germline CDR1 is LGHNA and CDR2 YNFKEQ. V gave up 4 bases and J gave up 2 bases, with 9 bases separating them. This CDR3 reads CASSPTGTGNTIYF. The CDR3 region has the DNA TGTGCCAGCAGCCCCACAGGGACTGGAAACACCATATATTTT.